Sequencing of this T cell receptor beta chain was carried out in a study of T-cell memory formation after mild COVID-19 (dated by TCRdb to about 2021). Describing the broader study: TCR sequence clusters from the two donors were largely donor specific. Longitudinal TCRalpha and TCRbeta repertoire sequencing tracked T-cell clones expanding and contracting after mild COVID-19 in a couple of donors. The cohort was made up of two young adult volunteers, one female and one male, who were previously healthy. Points the paper makes about the study in general: Some responding clones were detected in pre-infection memory, suggesting pre-existing cross-reactive memory T cells joined the SARS-CoV-2 response. From day 15 to 85, contracting clones showed balanced CD4/CD8 phenotypes, whereas a second wave of clones that expanded from day 15 to 37 leaned towards CD4+. Contracting CD4+ clones were found mainly in CM and EM memory subsets, while CD8+ clones were enriched in EMRA. Only a couple of mild cases were covered in the study, and larger cohorts including severe cases with pre-infection samples were considered necessary. SARS-CoV-2 specificity of the second-wave clones peaking on day 37 was not confirmed.

The CDR3 sequence holds 13 residues, the cysteine and phenylalanine included. Only CDR3 DNA is held: 39 bases, read in frame from base 1. For CDR1 and CDR2, the germline V gene lists MNHNS and SASEGT. V loses 7 bases, J loses 0 bases, and the germline ends lie 7 bases apart. Reads for this sample came from an Illumina NovaSeq 6000. cDNA libraries for TCRalpha and TCRbeta were prepared by 5'RACE using constant-segment primers, with sample barcodes and unique molecular identifiers added. Trizol reagent was used to extract RNA from every sample. The libraries were amplified in two PCR steps, and the second step added a second sample barcode and Illumina TruSeq adapters. Libraries were sequenced on an Illumina NovaSeq with 2 x 150 bp paired-end reads. Under the source paper's analysis protocol: The reads were demultiplexed and collapsed into UMI-guided consensus sequences using migec v1.2.7. Using mixcr v2.1.11, UMI consensuses were aligned to TRA and TRB V and J templates and then assembled into clonotypes. Clonotypes were classified as expanded or contracted when called significant by both edgeR and NoisET, with noise models trained on biological replicates. For edgeR calls, the cutoffs were a false discovery rate-adjusted p below 0.01 and a log2 fold-change threshold of 1. As an exploratory analysis of dynamics, max-normalized trajectories of the 1000 most abundant clonotypes were examined by PCA with hierarchical clustering. Separately sequenced CD4+ and CD8+ repertoires were used to assign the CD4 or CD8 phenotype of responding clones. TCRdb reprocessed the public reads (quality trimming at Q25 with fastp, clone calling with MiXCR) and kept in-frame beta chains. CDR3 protein sequences are deduplicated, and each keeps its most common genes and DNA. The V and J calls come from TCRdb's annotation, not from the publication. This sample gives roughly 240,000 distinct CDR3 sequences in total; 15% to 20% of them show up just once. The ten largest make up about a fifth of the sample.

To note about this clonotype: This receptor's antigen is unknown. No clone much larger than this one lies a single base away; base qualities are absent.

PBMCs were isolated by Ficoll-Paque density gradient centrifugation. The sample was PBMCs or a T cell subset sorted from them (not recorded which). This sequence originates from a man younger than 30 who had mild COVID-19 (a few samples of this study predate the infection). The sample titles of this study are shuffled in the database, so cell type and time point are left out; the donor was told from shared clones. This chain is built from TRBV6-1 and TRBJ1-5; the D segment cannot be called with confidence. The CDR3 protein sequence reads: CASMGRSNQPQHF. DNA sequence: TGTGCCAGCATGGGCCGTAGCAATCAGCCCCAGCATTTT.